This T cell receptor (beta chain) was captured in a study of control samples from healthy donors and cancer patients. The V gene lost 2 bases and the J gene lost 2 bases, with 16 bases spanning the gap. This CDR3 has 15 amino acids. The V gene's germline CDR1 is GTSNPN and CDR2 SVGIG (reference sequence). TCRdb's table, derived via immunoSEQ multiplex PCR, lists solely in-frame clones and lacks some. This table has more than 95,000 clones, 80% to 90% appearing once. A few counts support this clone. The source is a man in his 60s with lung cancer. This rearrangement joins TRBV30 to TRBJ2-7, with unresolved D. Sequencing was done on a sample of PBMCs. The CDR3 sequence is CAWSKGGGSTYEQYF. CDR3 coding DNA: TGTGCCTGGAGTAAGGGTGGCGGTAGCACCTACGAGCAGTACTTC.